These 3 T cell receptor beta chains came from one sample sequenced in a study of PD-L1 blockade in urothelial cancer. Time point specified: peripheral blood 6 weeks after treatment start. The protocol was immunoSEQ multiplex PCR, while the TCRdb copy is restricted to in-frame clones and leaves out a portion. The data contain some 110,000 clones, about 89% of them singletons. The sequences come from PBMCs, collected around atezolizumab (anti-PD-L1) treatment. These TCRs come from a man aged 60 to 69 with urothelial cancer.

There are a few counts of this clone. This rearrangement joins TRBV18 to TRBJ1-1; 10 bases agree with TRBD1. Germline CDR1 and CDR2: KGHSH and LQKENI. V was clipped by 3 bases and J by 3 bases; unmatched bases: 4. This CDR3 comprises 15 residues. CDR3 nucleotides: TGTGCCAGCTCACCCTCGGGACAGGGGTACACTGAAGCTTTCTTT. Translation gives CASSPSGQGYTEAFF.

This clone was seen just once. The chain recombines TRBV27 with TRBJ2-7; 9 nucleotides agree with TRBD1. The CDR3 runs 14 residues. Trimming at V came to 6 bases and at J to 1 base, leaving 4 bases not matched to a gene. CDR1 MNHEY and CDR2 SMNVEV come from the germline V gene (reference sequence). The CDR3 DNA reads TGTGCCAGCAGCCCACAGGGGGCATCCTACGAGCAGTACTTC. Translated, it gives CASSPQGASYEQYF.

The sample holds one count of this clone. The CDR3 sequence: CASRKEGAYGYTF. In DNA, the CDR3 is TGTGCCAGCAGGAAGGAGGGTGCCTATGGCTACACCTTC. The chain combines TRBV2 with TRBJ1-2; D not resolved. Deletions cut 6 bases from V and 4 bases from J, with 12 bases between. Per germline, CDR1 SNHLY and CDR2 FYNNEI. The CDR3 is 13 residues long.